This TCR beta chain stems from a study of T-cell reconstitution after alpha-beta-depleted transplantation in children. CDR3 length: 15 residues. Trimming took 3 bases from V and 2 from J, leaving 14 bases between them. Preparation of the TCRbeta library was carried out with unique molecular identifiers. TCRdb re-called the PCR reads through MiXCR, storing one row per CDR3 protein. The repertoire holds over 550,000 distinct CDR3 sequences, roughly a tenth seen once, with roughly 4% in the top ten. The sequence was collected from a human donor who donated a stem cell graft to a child with acute myeloid leukemia. Source: PBMCs from the stem cell graft donor, taken from the stem cell graft. The V gene is TRBV12-3 or TRBV12-4, the J gene TRBJ2-7; weak D call: TRBD1 (7 bases). CDR3: CASSFAGQIPYEQYF. The CDR3, as DNA: TGTGCCAGCAGTTTTGCGGGACAGATACCCTACGAGCAGTACTTC.